This is a list of T cell receptor beta chains from one sample in a study of blood T cell repertoires in COVID-19. Produced via immunoSEQ multiplex PCR; TCRdb's table is partial and in-frame only. The sample shows 300,000 to 350,000 clones, about nine tenths of them seen only once. The material sequenced was peripheral blood. The receptor set was obtained from a man between 18 and 35 years old with active or convalescent COVID-19. Each CDR3 is given without its conserved first and last residue. Fields, in order: V gene, J gene, CDR3 protein.

V: TRBV7-8; J: TRBJ2-5; CDR3: ASSPGFWEETQY
V: TRBV18; J: TRBJ2-3; CDR3: ASRQGANTDTQY
V: TRBV6-6; J: TRBJ1-2; CDR3: ASVGGAYGYT
V: TRBV9; J: TRBJ1-5; CDR3: ASSVDGGPSNQPQH
V: TRBV27; J: TRBJ2-1; CDR3: ASSLKGQGAYEQF
V: TRBV4-1; J: TRBJ2-2; CDR3: ASSQAGGGSWFTGELF
V: TRBV7-9; J: TRBJ1-1; CDR3: ASSYRQGESTEAF
V: TRBV13; J: TRBJ2-1; CDR3: ASSLIRGQEAYNEQF
V: TRBV24-1; J: TRBJ2-7; CDR3: ATSDEQGPQY
V: TRBV7-8; J: TRBJ2-3; CDR3: ASSQREGTQY
V: TRBV6-1; J: TRBJ2-5; CDR3: ASISLQTQY
V: TRBV5-8; J: TRBJ1-1; CDR3: ASSSKEEAYTEAF
V: TRBV7-9; J: TRBJ2-7; CDR3: ASSLARRSSYEQY
V: TRBV9; J: TRBJ2-7; CDR3: ASSPRQGLEQY
V: TRBV4-1; J: TRBJ1-3; CDR3: ASSPQGASGNTIY
V: TRBV7-8; J: TRBJ2-1; CDR3: ASSLAGTSYEQF
V: TRBV27; J: TRBJ2-7; CDR3: ASSSRLRREQY
V: TRBV12-3/TRBV12-4; J: TRBJ2-7; CDR3: ASSLARGYEQY
V: TRBV28; J: TRBJ1-6; CDR3: ASTLRQGPNSPLH
V: TRBV7-9; J: TRBJ2-7; CDR3: ASSPREGRKDEQY
V: TRBV7-9; J: TRBJ2-1; CDR3: ASSSNRDQNYNEQF
V: TRBV7-9; J: TRBJ2-1; CDR3: ASSLVPSGVLNEQF
V: TRBV29-1; J: TRBJ2-2; CDR3: SVAPGQGEGGELF
V: TRBV7-8; J: TRBJ1-2; CDR3: ASTPVFGANYGYT
V: TRBV24-1; J: TRBJ2-1; CDR3: ATSDSTGGRYNEQF
V: TRBV19; J: TRBJ2-7; CDR3: ASSVAGGDYEQY
V: TRBV5-6; J: TRBJ1-2; CDR3: ASSLFGVDYGYT
V: TRBV12-5; J: TRBJ2-5; CDR3: ASGFSQETQY
V: TRBV28; J: TRBJ2-2; CDR3: ASTRTGNTGELF
V: TRBV27; J: TRBJ2-3; CDR3: ASSSNTDTQY
V: TRBV6-6; J: TRBJ1-4; CDR3: ASSYGASGKLF
V: TRBV18; J: TRBJ2-6; CDR3: ASSPRVTGLSGANVLT
V: TRBV5-1; J: TRBJ1-2; CDR3: ASSWNPRGSNYGYT
V: TRBV7-9; J: TRBJ2-7; CDR3: ASSPPSAGGSYEQY
V: TRBV28; J: TRBJ1-2; CDR3: ASSWGPYGYT
V: TRBV5-6; J: TRBJ1-2; CDR3: ASSPRQINYGYT
V: TRBV19; J: TRBJ2-6; CDR3: ASKGGQGVSGANVLT
V: TRBV15; J: TRBJ2-2; CDR3: ATSRVRGTGELF
V: TRBV5-1; J: TRBJ1-1; CDR3: ASSKGQGYLAF
V: TRBV21-1; J: TRBJ2-2; CDR3: ASSTGGSGTTIGELF
V: TRBV27; J: TRBJ1-2; CDR3: ASSPDRVYDGYT
V: TRBV27; J: TRBJ2-1; CDR3: ASRSPGRGSLHEQF
V: TRBV10-3; J: TRBJ2-7; CDR3: AIRPGTGTNEQY
V: TRBV16; J: TRBJ1-5; CDR3: ASSQSQTGSLGNQPQH
V: TRBV5-1; J: TRBJ1-1; CDR3: ASSFSGNTEAF
V: TRBV9; J: TRBJ1-3; CDR3: ASSATPGQGNTIY
V: TRBV5-1; J: TRBJ2-6; CDR3: ASSPGFAGANVLT
V: TRBV9; J: TRBJ1-1; CDR3: ASSVGTGWDTEAF
V: TRBV18; J: TRBJ2-7; CDR3: ASSPATGTRGRYAQY
V: TRBV19; J: TRBJ1-1; CDR3: ASSRTTLTDFGGAF
V: TRBV4-1; J: TRBJ1-5; CDR3: ASSQDPGGQPQH
V: TRBV19; J: TRBJ2-3; CDR3: ASRNSGGQSDTQY
V: TRBV5-6; J: TRBJ2-7; CDR3: ASRSYGGTGAYEQY
V: TRBV7-2; J: TRBJ2-7; CDR3: ASSLGQGLYEQY